This T cell receptor (beta chain) was retrieved from a study of control samples from healthy donors and cancer patients. Libraries were prepared by immunoSEQ multiplex PCR; TCRdb keeps only in-frame clonotypes and omits some of them. The table has around 140,000 clones, over 80% seen once. This clone was counted a single time. Material for sequencing was blood. The sequence was obtained from a woman in her forties or fifties in good health.

The CDR3: CASSLQGPGETQYF. The CDR3 bases are TGCGCCAGCAGCCTCCAGGGTCCCGGGGAGACCCAGTACTTC. The V gene is TRBV5-1, the J gene TRBJ2-5; D possibly corresponds to TRBD1 (5 bases). The germline V gene encodes CDR1 SGHRS and CDR2 YFSETQ. This CDR3 is built from 14 residues. The V end lost 4 bases, the J end lost 5 bases, and 15 bases lay between the germline ends.